Detailed here is one T cell receptor (beta chain). The read halts 3 residues ahead of the CDR3 end, with the missing end drawn from the germline J gene. This entry is derived from a study of T cells in women clearing cervical HPV infection. Study-wide background: HLA type stays a possible confounder, typing being limited.

The V gene's germline CDR1 is SNHLY and CDR2 FYNNEI. The V and J ends lost 6 bases and 4 bases respectively, with 12 bases between them. This CDR3 spans 13 amino acids. The repertoire was sequenced with immunoSEQ multiplex PCR; TCRdb's copy has only in-frame clones and lacks some. Recorded for this sample: some 39,000 clones. The receptor comes from a woman aged 18 to 75 with a cervical HPV16 infection that either progressed to CIN3+ or cleared (not recorded which). The chain employs TRBV2 and TRBJ2-5, with D maybe TRBD2 (6 bases). Sequencing was performed on blood buffy coat. The sequenced CDR3 bases are TGTGCCAGCAGACGACTAGTGCGAGAGACC. Translating it yields CASRRLVRET. The CDR3 in full is CASRRLVRETQYF.